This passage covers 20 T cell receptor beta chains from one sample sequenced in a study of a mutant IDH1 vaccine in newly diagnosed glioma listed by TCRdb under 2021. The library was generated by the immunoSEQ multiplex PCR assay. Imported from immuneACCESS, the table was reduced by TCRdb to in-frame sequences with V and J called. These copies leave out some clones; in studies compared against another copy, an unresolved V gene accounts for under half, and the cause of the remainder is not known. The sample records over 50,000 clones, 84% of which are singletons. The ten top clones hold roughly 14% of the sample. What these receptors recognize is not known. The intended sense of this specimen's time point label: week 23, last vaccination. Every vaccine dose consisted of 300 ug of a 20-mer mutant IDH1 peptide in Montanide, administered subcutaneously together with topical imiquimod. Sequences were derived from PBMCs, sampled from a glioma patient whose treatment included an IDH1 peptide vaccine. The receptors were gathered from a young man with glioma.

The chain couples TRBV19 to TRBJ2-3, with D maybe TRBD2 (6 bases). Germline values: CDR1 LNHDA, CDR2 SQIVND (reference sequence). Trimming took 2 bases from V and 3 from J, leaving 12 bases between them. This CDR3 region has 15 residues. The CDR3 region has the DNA TGTGCCAGTAGTATATTTGCGGGGCCGACAGATACGCAGTATTTT. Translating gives CASSIFAGPTDTQYF. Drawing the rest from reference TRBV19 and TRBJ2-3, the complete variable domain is DGGITQSPKYLFRKEGQNVTLSCEQNLNHDAMYWYRQDPGQGLRLIYYSQIVNDFQKGDIAEGYSVSREKKESFPLTVTSAQKNPTAFYLCASSIFAGPTDTQYFGPGTRLTVL.

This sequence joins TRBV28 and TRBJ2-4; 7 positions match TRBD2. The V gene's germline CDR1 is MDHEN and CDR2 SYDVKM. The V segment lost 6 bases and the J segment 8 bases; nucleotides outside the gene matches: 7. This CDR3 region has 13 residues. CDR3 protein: CASSPTGGYIQYF. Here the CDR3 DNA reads TGTGCCAGCAGCCCAACGGGGGGTTACATTCAGTACTTC. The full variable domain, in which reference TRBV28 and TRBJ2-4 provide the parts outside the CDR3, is DVKVTQSSRYLVKRTGEKVFLECVQDMDHENMFWYRQDPGLGLRLIYFSYDVKMKEKGDIPEGYSVSREKKERFSLILESASTNQTSMYLCASSPTGGYIQYFGAGTRLSVL.

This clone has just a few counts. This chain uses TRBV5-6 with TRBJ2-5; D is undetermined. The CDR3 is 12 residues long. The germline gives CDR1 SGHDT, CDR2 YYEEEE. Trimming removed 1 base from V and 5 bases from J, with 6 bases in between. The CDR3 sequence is CASSLSRETQYF. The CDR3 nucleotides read TGTGCCAGCAGCTTGTCCCGGGAGACCCAGTACTTC. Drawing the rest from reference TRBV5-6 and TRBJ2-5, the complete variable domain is DAGVTQSPTHLIKTRGQQVTLRCSPKSGHDTVSWYQQALGQGPQFIFQYYEEEERQRGNFPDRFSGHQFPNYSSELNVNALLLGDSALYLCASSLSRETQYFGPGTRLLVL.

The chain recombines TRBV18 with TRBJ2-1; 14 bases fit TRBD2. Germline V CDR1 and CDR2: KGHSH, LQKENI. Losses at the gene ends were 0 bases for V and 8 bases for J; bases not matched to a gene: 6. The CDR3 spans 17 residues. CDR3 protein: CASSPPGLAGVYDEQFF. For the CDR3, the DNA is TGTGCCAGCTCACCACCGGGACTAGCGGGGGTCTATGATGAGCAGTTCTTC.

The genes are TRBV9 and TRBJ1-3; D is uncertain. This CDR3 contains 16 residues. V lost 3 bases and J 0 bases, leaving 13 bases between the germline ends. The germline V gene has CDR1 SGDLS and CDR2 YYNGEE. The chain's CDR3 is CASSAPRGGSGNTIYF. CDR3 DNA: TGTGCCAGCAGCGCCCCCCGGGGAGGCTCTGGAAACACCATATATTTT.

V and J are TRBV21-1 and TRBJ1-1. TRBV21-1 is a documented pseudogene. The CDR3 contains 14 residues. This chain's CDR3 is CASSKPAGNTEAFF. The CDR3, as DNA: TGTGCCAGCAGCAAACCAGCGGGGAACACTGAAGCTTTCTTT.

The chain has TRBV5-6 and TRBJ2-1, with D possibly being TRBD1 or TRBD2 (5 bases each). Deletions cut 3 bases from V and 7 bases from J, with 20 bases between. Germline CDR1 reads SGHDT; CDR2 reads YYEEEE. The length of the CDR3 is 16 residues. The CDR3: CASSSPGRIGSNEQFF. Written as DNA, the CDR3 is TGTGCCAGCAGCTCCCCGGGACGGATTGGATCGAATGAGCAGTTCTTC.

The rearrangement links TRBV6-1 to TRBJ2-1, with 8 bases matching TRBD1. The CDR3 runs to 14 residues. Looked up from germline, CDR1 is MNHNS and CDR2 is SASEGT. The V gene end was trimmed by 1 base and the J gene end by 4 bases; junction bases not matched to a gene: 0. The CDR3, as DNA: TGTGCCAGCAGTGAAGGGACAGGGTACAATGAGCAGTTCTTC. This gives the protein CASSEGTGYNEQFF.

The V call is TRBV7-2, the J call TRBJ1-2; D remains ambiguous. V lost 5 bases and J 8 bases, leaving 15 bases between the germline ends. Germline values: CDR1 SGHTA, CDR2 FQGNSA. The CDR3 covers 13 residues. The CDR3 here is CASSRTVLVGYTF. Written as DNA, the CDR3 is TGTGCCAGCAGCCGTACAGTATTGGTCGGCTACACCTTC. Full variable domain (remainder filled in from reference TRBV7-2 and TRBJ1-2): GAGVSQSPSNKVTEKGKDVELRCDPISGHTALYWYRQSLGQGLEFLIYFQGNSAPDKSGLPSDRFSAERTGGSVSTLTIQRTQQEDSAVYLCASSRTVLVGYTFGSGTRLTVV.

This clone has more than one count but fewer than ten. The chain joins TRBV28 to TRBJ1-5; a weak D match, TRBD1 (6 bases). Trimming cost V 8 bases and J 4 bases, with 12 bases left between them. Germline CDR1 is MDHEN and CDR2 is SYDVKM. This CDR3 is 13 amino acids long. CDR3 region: CASGDRRNQPQHF. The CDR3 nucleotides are TGTGCCAGCGGTGACAGGCGTAATCAGCCCCAGCATTTT. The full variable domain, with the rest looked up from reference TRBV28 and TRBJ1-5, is DVKVTQSSRYLVKRTGEKVFLECVQDMDHENMFWYRQDPGLGLRLIYFSYDVKMKEKGDIPEGYSVSREKKERFSLILESASTNQTSMYLCASGDRRNQPQHFGDGTRLSIL.

The DNA for the CDR3 is TGTGCCAGCTCACCAAGTGCCACAGGGGCTGGAAACACCATATATTTT. This translates into CASSPSATGAGNTIYF. This rearrangement joins TRBV18 to TRBJ1-3; 7 bases match TRBD1. Germline V gene lookup returns CDR1 KGHSH and CDR2 LQKENI. V was pared by 2 bases and J by 2 bases, with 6 bases of the junction left unmatched. This CDR3 region has 16 residues.

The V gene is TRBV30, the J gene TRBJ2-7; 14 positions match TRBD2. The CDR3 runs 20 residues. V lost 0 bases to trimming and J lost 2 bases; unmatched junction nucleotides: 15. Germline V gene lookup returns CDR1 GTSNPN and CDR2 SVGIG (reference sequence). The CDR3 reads CAWSVMGRLAGGKSPYEQYF. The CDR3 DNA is TGTGCCTGGAGTGTAATGGGTCGACTAGCGGGGGGGAAATCCCCCTACGAGCAGTACTTC. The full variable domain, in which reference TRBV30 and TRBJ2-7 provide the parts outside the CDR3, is SQTIHQWPATLVQPVGSPLSLECTVEGTSNPNLYWYRQAAGRGLQLLFYSVGIGQISSEVPQNLSASRPQDRQFILSSKKLLLSDSGFYLCAWSVMGRLAGGKSPYEQYFGPGTRLTVT.

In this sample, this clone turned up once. The CDR3 bases are TGTGCCTGGAGTGTACGCGGGGCCAACTACTATGGCTACACCTTC. Translated, it gives CAWSVRGANYYGYTF. V is TRBV30 and J is TRBJ1-2, with TRBD1 as a possible D gene (5 bases). Germline V CDR1 and CDR2: GTSNPN, SVGIG (reference sequence). Trimming left V 0 bases short and J 3 bases short, with 14 bases between. The CDR3 has 15 amino acids.

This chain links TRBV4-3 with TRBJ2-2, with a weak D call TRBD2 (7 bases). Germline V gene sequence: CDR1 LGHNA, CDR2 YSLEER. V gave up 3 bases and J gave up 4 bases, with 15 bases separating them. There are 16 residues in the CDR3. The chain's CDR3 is CASSQHGGAGTGELFF. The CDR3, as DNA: TGCGCCAGCAGCCAGCATGGGGGGGCGGGCACCGGGGAGCTGTTTTTT.

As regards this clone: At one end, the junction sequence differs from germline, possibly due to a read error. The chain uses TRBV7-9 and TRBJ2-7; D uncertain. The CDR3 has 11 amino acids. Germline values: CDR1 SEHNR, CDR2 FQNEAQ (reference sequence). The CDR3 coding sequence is TGTGCCAGCAGCTTCTCCCACGAGCAGTACTTC. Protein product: CASSFSHEQYF.

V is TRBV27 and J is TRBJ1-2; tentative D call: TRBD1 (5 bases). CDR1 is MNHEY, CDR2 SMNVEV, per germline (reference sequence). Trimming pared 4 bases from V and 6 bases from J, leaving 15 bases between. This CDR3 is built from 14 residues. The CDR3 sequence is CASSSHIRGNGYTF. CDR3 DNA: TGTGCCAGCAGTTCCCACATTCGGGGGAATGGCTACACCTTC.

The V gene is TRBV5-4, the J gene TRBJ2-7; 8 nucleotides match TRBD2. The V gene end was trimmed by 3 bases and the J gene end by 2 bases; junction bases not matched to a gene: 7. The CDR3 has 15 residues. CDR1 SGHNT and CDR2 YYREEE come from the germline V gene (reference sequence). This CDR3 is CASSSSAGGAYEQYF. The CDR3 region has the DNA TGTGCCAGCAGCTCCTCGGCGGGGGGAGCCTACGAGCAGTACTTC.

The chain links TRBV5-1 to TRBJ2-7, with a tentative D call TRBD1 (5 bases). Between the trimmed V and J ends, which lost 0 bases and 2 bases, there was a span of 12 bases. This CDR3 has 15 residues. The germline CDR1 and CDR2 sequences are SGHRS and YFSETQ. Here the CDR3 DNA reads TGCGCCAGCAGCTTGGCCAGGGATCCTGCCTACGAGCAGTACTTC. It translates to CASSLARDPAYEQYF.

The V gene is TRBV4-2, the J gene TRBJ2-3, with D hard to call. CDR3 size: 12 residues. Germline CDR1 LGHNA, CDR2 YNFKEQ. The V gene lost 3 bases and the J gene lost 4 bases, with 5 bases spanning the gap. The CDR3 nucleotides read TGTGCCAGCAGCCAGATAGCAGATACGCAGTATTTT. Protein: CASSQIADTQYF.

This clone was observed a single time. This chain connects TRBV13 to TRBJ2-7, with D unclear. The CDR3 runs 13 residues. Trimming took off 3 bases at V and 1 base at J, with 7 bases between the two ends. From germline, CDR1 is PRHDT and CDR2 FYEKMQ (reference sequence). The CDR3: CASSFIGSYEQYF. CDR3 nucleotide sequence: TGTGCCAGCAGCTTTATAGGGTCCTACGAGCAGTACTTC.